A single sample gave rise to the 8 T cell receptor beta chains below, sequenced in a study of blood T cell repertoires in COVID-19. Assay: immunoSEQ multiplex PCR; the TCRdb copy retains only in-frame clones and omits some. The table lists some 150,000 clones, around 84% of them singletons. Specimen: peripheral blood. The source of these receptors is a human donor in a cohort sampled during active COVID-19.

This rearrangement joins TRBV5-6 to TRBJ2-7; D unclear. This CDR3 contains 14 residues. Trimming left V 0 bases short and J 2 bases short, with 9 bases between. The V gene's germline CDR1 is SGHDT and CDR2 YYEEEE. This CDR3 is CASSLAEETYEQYF. The DNA for the CDR3 is TGTGCCAGCAGCTTGGCCGAGGAGACCTACGAGCAGTACTTC.

This clone has only one observation. J is TRBJ2-2 and V is TRBV7-3, with D unclear. V was clipped by 6 bases and J by 7 bases, with 6 bases between them. In germline, CDR1 is SGHTA, CDR2 FQGTGA. The CDR3 covers 11 residues. The CDR3 nucleotides are TGTGCCAGCAGTTCCGGCGGGGAGCTGTTTTTT. It encodes CASSSGGELFF.

The chain combines TRBV7-9 with TRBJ1-1; D unresolved. Between the trimmed V and J ends, which lost 8 bases and 10 bases, there was a span of 17 bases. This CDR3 region has 12 residues. Per germline, CDR1 SEHNR and CDR2 FQNEAQ (reference sequence). The CDR3 sequence is CASHAAGGLAFF. The CDR3 DNA reads as TGTGCCAGCCACGCGGCGGGCGGGCTAGCTTTCTTT.

The chain employs TRBV19 and TRBJ1-2, with D hard to call. Germline V lookup: CDR1 LNHDA, CDR2 SQIVND (reference sequence). V shed 3 bases and J shed 2 bases, with 4 bases lying between them. This CDR3 comprises 12 residues. The CDR3 protein is CASSIVNYGYTF. Written as DNA, the CDR3 is TGTGCCAGTAGTATCGTAAACTATGGCTACACCTTC.

This clone was detected only a few times. The rearrangement links TRBV12-5 to TRBJ2-2; 9 bases match TRBD2. CDR3 length: 17 residues. Looked up from germline, CDR1 is LGHNT and CDR2 is FRNRAP. Trimming at V came to 2 bases and at J to 3 bases, leaving 7 bases not matched to a gene. The CDR3 DNA sequence: TGTGCTAGTGGTTTGCCGTCAGCGGGGGGTGACACCGGGGAGCTGTTTTTT. The encoded protein is CASGLPSAGGDTGELFF.

V gene TRBV21-1 combines with J gene TRBJ2-2; the table calls TRBD1, which could not be checked here. TRBV21-1 is flagged as a pseudogene. The CDR3 has 21 amino acids. The chain's CDR3 is CASCTRVGGIGRPANTGELFF. CDR3 coding DNA: TGTGCCAGCTGTACCAGGGTGGGTGGGATCGGTAGACCGGCGAACACCGGGGAGCTGTTTTTT.

The V and J genes are TRBV10-3 and TRBJ2-3, with TRBD2 matching 8 bases. The CDR3 loop spans 13 amino acids. V lost 10 bases to trimming and J lost 6 bases; unmatched junction nucleotides: 9. Germline V lookup: CDR1 ENHRY, CDR2 SYGVKD. The CDR3 DNA reads as TGTGCCACCGTCGAGCGGGAGAGGGATACGCAGTATTTT. Translating it yields CATVERERDTQYF.

This clone showed up just a few times. The chain joins TRBV19 to TRBJ2-2, with a tentative D call TRBD1 (5 bases). The V and J ends lost 8 bases and 0 bases respectively, with 13 bases between them. The CDR3 spans 15 residues. The germline CDR1 and CDR2 sequences are LNHDA and SQIVND (reference sequence). CDR3 DNA sequence: TGTGCCAGTGCGCCCCAGGGTGCGAACACCGGGGAGCTGTTTTTT. Translation gives CASAPQGANTGELFF.